This TCR beta chain was obtained from a study of shared clonotypes between healthy human individuals. On this clone itself: Its antigen remains unknown.

CDR1 SQVTM and CDR2 ANQGSEA come from the germline V gene. V was pared by 6 bases and J by 2 bases, with 13 bases between. The CDR3 totals 13 residues. Study-wide points: It was the non-shared clonotypes that had lower generation probabilities than clonotypes shared by all four donors.

Sequencing used immunoSEQ multiplex PCR; TCRdb keeps in-frame clones, though not all of them. The repertoire holds 600,000 to 750,000 clones, with 72% as singletons. Sequencing used memory CD4+ T cells sorted from blood. Described subset: CD45RA-negative fraction. The receptor was isolated from a woman aged 25 to 45 in good health. J is TRBJ2-5 and V is TRBV29-1; tentatively, D is TRBD1 (5 bases). CDR3 residues: CSVAWGGQETQYF. CDR3 nucleotide sequence: TGCAGCGTCGCTTGGGGCGGACAAGAGACCCAGTACTTC.